One and the same sample provided the 23 T cell receptor beta chains below, sequenced in a study of long-term antiretroviral therapy in people with HIV. Survey-level resolution applied to immunoSEQ assay v3.0. Sequencing was performed with immunoSEQ multiplex PCR; in TCRdb, only in-frame clones are kept and a portion is missing. Seen here are about 25,000 clones, roughly 85% observed once, and the top ten hold approximately 15%. The specimen comprised unsorted PBMCs, sampled 1.2 years after starting antiretroviral therapy. All receptors come from a man aged 50 to 59 with HIV.

The chain has TRBV7-2 and TRBJ2-5; TRBD2 agrees at 12 bases. Germline CDR1 is SGHTA and CDR2 is FQGNSA. The CDR3 contains 15 residues. V was pared by 8 bases and J by 5 bases, with 9 bases of the junction left unmatched. The CDR3 spells CASGWTSGIGETQYF. In nucleotides, the CDR3 is TGTGCCAGCGGCTGGACTAGCGGGATTGGTGAGACCCAGTACTTC.

The chain uses TRBV6-5 and TRBJ1-1; weak D call: TRBD1 (5 bases). This CDR3 is 15 amino acids long. Trimming shortened V by 5 bases and J by 4 bases, and 17 bases separated the two germline ends. Germline-derived CDR1 and CDR2 are MNHEY and SVGAGI. CDR3 nucleotide sequence: TGTGCCAGCAGTCTACAAGGGAGGGGAGGCACTGAAGCTTTCTTT. Protein product: CASSLQGRGGTEAFF.

The V and J genes are TRBV5-8 and TRBJ1-1, with D hard to call. This CDR3 has 13 residues. The V gene's germline CDR1 is SGHTS and CDR2 YDEGEE. The germline V and J ends were trimmed by 6 bases and 0 bases, with 9 bases remaining between them. The CDR3 reads CASTDLMNTEAFF. CDR3 bases: TGTGCCAGCACGGATCTTATGAACACTGAAGCTTTCTTT.

The rearrangement uses TRBV6-1 and TRBJ2-7, with TRBD1 as a possible D gene (5 bases). From germline, CDR1 is MNHNS and CDR2 SASEGT. CDR3 length: 14 residues. Trimming took off 5 bases at V and 2 bases at J, with 13 bases between the two ends. CDR3 DNA sequence: TGTGCCAGCAGTACGGACATTTCCCCCTACGAGCAGTACTTC. This sequence encodes CASSTDISPYEQYF.

This clone was picked up one time. The CDR3 loop reads CASGGREETEAFF. CDR3 sequence (DNA): TGCGCCAGCGGCGGCAGGGAAGAAACTGAAGCTTTCTTT. V and J are TRBV4-1 and TRBJ1-1; maybe TRBD1 (5 bases). CDR1 MGHRA and CDR2 YSYEKL come from the germline V gene. The V and J ends lost 8 bases and 5 bases respectively, with 15 bases between them. This CDR3 is built from 13 residues.

This chain's CDR3 is CASSESPGTFTEAFF. The CDR3 DNA is TGTGCCAGCAGTGAGTCCCCCGGTACATTTACTGAAGCTTTCTTT. The chain is built from TRBV6-4 and TRBJ1-1, with D uncertain. Trimming cost V 3 bases and J 5 bases, with 16 bases left between them. The CDR3 length is 15 residues. The V gene's germline CDR1 is MRHNA and CDR2 SNTAGT.

The DNA of the CDR3 is TGTGCCAGCAGGGTCCAGGTTCTCTCCTACGAGCAGTACTTC. This encodes CASRVQVLSYEQYF. V usage is TRBV2 and J usage is TRBJ2-7; D ambiguous. The CDR3 length is 14 residues. Trimming left V 6 bases short and J 0 bases short, with 12 bases between. The germline V gene has CDR1 SNHLY and CDR2 FYNNEI.

The chain couples TRBV27 to TRBJ1-4, with D unresolved. Per germline, CDR1 MNHEY and CDR2 SMNVEV (reference sequence). The CDR3 covers 15 residues. Trimming left V 10 bases short and J 6 bases short, with 21 bases between. The CDR3 here is CATPVDGPQDEKLFF. CDR3 coding DNA: TGTGCCACTCCAGTTGATGGGCCCCAGGATGAAAAACTGTTTTTT.

The chain uses TRBV28 and TRBJ1-4; TRBD1 matches 9 bases. The CDR3 covers 15 residues. Trimming at V came to 6 bases and at J to 5 bases, leaving 7 bases not matched to a gene. Germline V CDR1 and CDR2: MDHEN, SYDVKM. The CDR3 loop reads CASRPFGTGNEKLFF. The CDR3 coding sequence is TGTGCCAGCAGACCGTTCGGGACAGGGAATGAAAAACTGTTTTTT.

The chain uses TRBV5-8 and TRBJ1-5; D is unresolved. V was trimmed by 3 bases and J by 4 bases, leaving 5 bases between them. The V gene's germline CDR1 is SGHTS and CDR2 YDEGEE. The CDR3 has 12 amino acids. The CDR3: CASSYGNQPQHF. The CDR3 DNA reads TGTGCCAGCAGCTACGGGAATCAGCCCCAGCATTTT.

This clone was detected a few times. V is TRBV5-1 and J is TRBJ2-7, with 9 bases identical to TRBD2. CDR1 is SGHRS and CDR2 is YFSETQ in the germline V gene. J lost 6 bases, V lost 2 bases, and 3 bases had no gene match. The length of the CDR3 is 13 residues. Here the CDR3 DNA reads TGCGCCAGCAGCTTTGCGGGGGGGAGCGAGCAGTACTTC. It is translated as CASSFAGGSEQYF.

This sequence joins TRBV7-9 and TRBJ1-6; D is undetermined. V lost 7 bases and J lost 7, with 20 bases in between. The CDR3 has 16 residues. Per the germline V gene, CDR1 is SEHNR and CDR2 is FQNEAQ (reference sequence). The CDR3: CASTEDGPSPNSPLHF. CDR3 nucleotides: TGTGCCAGCACCGAAGATGGGCCCAGCCCCAATTCACCCCTCCACTTT.

This clone has more than one count but fewer than ten. This chain joins TRBV5-1 and TRBJ1-6; 7 bases match TRBD1. This CDR3 has 15 amino acids. Germline assignment: CDR1 SGHRS and CDR2 YFSETQ. The trim removed 0 bases at V and 10 bases at J, leaving 7 bases unmatched. CDR3 region: CASSLATGVGSPLHF. In DNA form, the CDR3 reads TGCGCCAGCAGCTTGGCCACAGGGGTAGGATCACCCCTCCACTTT. The variable domain in full, with the rest retrieved from reference TRBV5-1 and TRBJ1-6, is KAGVTQTPRYLIKTRGQQVTLSCSPISGHRSVSWYQQTPGQGLQFLFEYFSETQRNKGNFPGRFSGRQFSNSRSEMNVSTLELGDSALYLCASSLATGVGSPLHFGNGTRLTVT.

The chain links TRBV10-3 to TRBJ1-1, with 7 bases identical to TRBD1. Trimming cost V 5 bases and J 4 bases; bases outside gene matches: 7. This CDR3 is 14 amino acids long. Germline V gene data show CDR1 as ENHRY and CDR2 as SYGVKD. Written as DNA, the CDR3 is TGTGCCATCAGTTCTAATGAGGGGGCCACTGAAGCTTTCTTT. Protein product: CAISSNEGATEAFF.

This sequence joins TRBV19 and TRBJ2-1, with D perhaps being TRBD1 or TRBD2 (6 bases each). The CDR3 is 15 residues long. From germline, CDR1 is LNHDA and CDR2 SQIVND (reference sequence). Trimming took 3 bases from V and 4 from J, leaving 13 bases between them. The CDR3 reads CASSILGGTYNEQFF. The DNA for the CDR3 is TGTGCCAGTAGTATTTTAGGGGGGACGTACAATGAGCAGTTCTTC.

The chain couples TRBV4-1 to TRBJ2-7, with D maybe TRBD1 (6 bases). The CDR3 extends over 17 amino acids. The germline CDR1 and CDR2 sequences are MGHRA and YSYEKL. Trimming took 0 bases from V and 0 from J, leaving 15 bases between them. CDR3 amino acids: CASSQESRARGSYEQYF. The CDR3 DNA reads TGCGCCAGCAGCCAAGAATCGCGCGCCAGGGGCTCCTACGAGCAGTACTTC.

The chain links TRBV29-1 to TRBJ2-7; TRBD1 agrees at 11 bases. Unmatched junction bases numbered 5, after V lost 2 bases and J lost 5 bases. Germline V gene sequence: CDR1 SQVTM, CDR2 ANQGSEA. CDR3 length equals 14 residues. CDR3 region: CSVESGQGADEQYF. The CDR3 DNA reads TGCAGCGTTGAATCCGGACAGGGGGCGGACGAGCAGTACTTC.

The chain links TRBV6-5 to TRBJ2-1; 9 bases are a match to TRBD2. V lost 5 bases to trimming and J lost 0 bases; unmatched junction nucleotides: 2. Germline assignment: CDR1 MNHEY and CDR2 SVGAGI. This CDR3 has 15 amino acids. CDR3 bases: TGTGCCAGCAGTCCACTAGCGGGCTCCTACAATGAGCAGTTCTTC. This translates into CASSPLAGSYNEQFF.

V and J are TRBV4-1 and TRBJ2-3; TRBD2 matches 9 bases. The germline V gene encodes CDR1 MGHRA and CDR2 YSYEKL. This CDR3 has 15 amino acids. V lost 2 bases, J lost 3 bases, and 3 bases stayed unmatched. CDR3 bases: TGCGCCAGCAGCCAAATAGCGGGGGTTACAGATACGCAGTATTTT. Translated, it gives CASSQIAGVTDTQYF.

V usage is TRBV12-5 and J usage is TRBJ2-3; 10 bases are shared with TRBD1. CDR3 size: 16 residues. The germline gives CDR1 LGHNT, CDR2 FRNRAP. V shed 1 base, J shed 3 bases, and the junction held 4 bases outside the gene matches. The CDR3 DNA reads TGTGCTAGTGGTTTGGGGACAGGGGGTACTACAGATACGCAGTATTTT. Its translation is CASGLGTGGTTDTQYF.

J is TRBJ2-6 and V is TRBV11-2, with D unresolved. Trimming removed 3 bases from V and 0 bases from J, with 12 bases in between. Per the germline V gene, CDR1 is SGHAT and CDR2 is FQNNGV. CDR3 length: 17 amino acids. CDR3 nucleotide sequence: TGTGCCAGCAGCTTTTCCGTCCAGATCTCTGGGGCCAACGTCCTGACTTTC. Protein product: CASSFSVQISGANVLTF.

This clone showed up just a few times. Within the sample, other DNA sequences also encode this same CDR3. The gene calls are TRBV4-1 and TRBJ1-2; D may be TRBD1 (6 bases). The CDR3 runs 15 residues. V was trimmed by 4 bases and J by 2 bases, leaving 14 bases between them. Germline V gives CDR1 MGHRA, CDR2 YSYEKL. CDR3 DNA: TGCGCCAGCAGCCCCCTCCGGACAGCCAACTATGGCTACACCTTC. Translation: CASSPLRTANYGYTF.

This rearrangement joins TRBV5-1 to TRBJ1-2; 8 bases are a match to TRBD1. CDR3 length: 14 amino acids. The germline CDR1 and CDR2 sequences are SGHRS and YFSETQ. After removal of 2 bases from V and 6 bases from J, the junction contained 6 bases not matched to a gene. The CDR3 region has the DNA TGCGCCAGCAGCTTTAGCCAGGGGGCGGATGGCTACACCTTC. This encodes CASSFSQGADGYTF.